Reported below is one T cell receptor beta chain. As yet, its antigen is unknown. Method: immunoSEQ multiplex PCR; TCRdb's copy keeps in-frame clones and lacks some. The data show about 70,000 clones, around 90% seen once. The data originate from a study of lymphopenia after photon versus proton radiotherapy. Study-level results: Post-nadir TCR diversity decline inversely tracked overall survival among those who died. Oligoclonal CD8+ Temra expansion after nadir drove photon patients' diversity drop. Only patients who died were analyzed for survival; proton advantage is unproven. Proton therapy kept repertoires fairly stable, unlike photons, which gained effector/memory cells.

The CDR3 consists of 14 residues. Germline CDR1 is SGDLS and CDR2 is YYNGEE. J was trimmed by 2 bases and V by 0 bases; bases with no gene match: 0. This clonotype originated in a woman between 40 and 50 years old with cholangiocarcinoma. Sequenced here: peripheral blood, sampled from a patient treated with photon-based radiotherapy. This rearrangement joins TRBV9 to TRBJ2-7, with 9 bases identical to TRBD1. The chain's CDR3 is CASSVGTGAYEQYF. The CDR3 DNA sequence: TGTGCCAGCAGCGTAGGGACAGGGGCCTACGAGCAGTACTTC.